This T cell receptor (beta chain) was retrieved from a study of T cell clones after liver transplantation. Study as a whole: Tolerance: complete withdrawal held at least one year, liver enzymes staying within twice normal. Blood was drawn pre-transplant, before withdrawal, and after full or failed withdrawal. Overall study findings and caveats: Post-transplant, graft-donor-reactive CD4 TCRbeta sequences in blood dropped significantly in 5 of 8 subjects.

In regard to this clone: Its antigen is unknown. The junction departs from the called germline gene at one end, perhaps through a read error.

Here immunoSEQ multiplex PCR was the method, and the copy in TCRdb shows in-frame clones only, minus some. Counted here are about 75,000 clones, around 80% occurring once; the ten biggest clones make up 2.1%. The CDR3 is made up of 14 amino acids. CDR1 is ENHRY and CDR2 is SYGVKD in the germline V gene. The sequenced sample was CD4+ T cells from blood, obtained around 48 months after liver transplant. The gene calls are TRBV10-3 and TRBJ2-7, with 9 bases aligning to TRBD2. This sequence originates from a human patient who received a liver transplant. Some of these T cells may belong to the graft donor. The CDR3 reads CAISGGTSSHEQYF. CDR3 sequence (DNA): TGTGCCATCAGCGGTGGGACTAGCTCCCACGAGCAGTACTTC.